The T cell receptor beta chain described here comes from a study of T cell responses to AZD1222 COVID-19 vaccine. Overall study results and limits: Increased Spike-specific TCR breadth and depth were observed after two AZD1222 doses. Just a handful of AZD1222 recipients tested seropositive at baseline. Spike-wide coverage was observed for vaccine-associated CD4 TCRs, with dominant responses at 160-218 and 743-854. Donors, mostly white British, included more females; clonal diversity was possibly underestimated.

The repertoire was sequenced with immunoSEQ multiplex PCR; TCRdb's copy has only in-frame clones and lacks some. Seen here are about 180,000 clones, 85% to 95% observed once, and the top ten hold about 1%. As to this clone: What it recognizes is unknown.

Trimming cost V 5 bases and J 3 bases; bases outside gene matches: 9. From germline, CDR1 is MNHEY and CDR2 SMNVEV (reference sequence). The CDR3 consists of 16 residues. The sample was peripheral blood, taken 28 days after the second dose of the MenACWY control vaccine. The receptor comes from an adult who received the MenACWY meningococcal vaccine as a control. The rearrangement links TRBV27 to TRBJ1-2; 10 nucleotides agree with TRBD1. The CDR3: CASSTHRTGGDYGYTF. The CDR3 DNA reads as TGTGCCAGCAGTACCCATCGGACAGGGGGTGACTATGGCTACACCTTC.